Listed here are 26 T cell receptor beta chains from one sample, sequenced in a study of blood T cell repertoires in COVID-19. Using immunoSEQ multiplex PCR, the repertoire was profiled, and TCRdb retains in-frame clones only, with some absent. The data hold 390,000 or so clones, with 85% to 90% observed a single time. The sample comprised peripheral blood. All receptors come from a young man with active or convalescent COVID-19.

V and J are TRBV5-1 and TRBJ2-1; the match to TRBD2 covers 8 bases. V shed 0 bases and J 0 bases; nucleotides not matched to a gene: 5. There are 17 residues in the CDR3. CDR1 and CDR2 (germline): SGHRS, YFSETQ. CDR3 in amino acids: CASSLAQTSASYNEQFF. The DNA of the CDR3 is TGCGCCAGCAGCTTGGCCCAGACTAGCGCCTCCTACAATGAGCAGTTCTTC.

CDR3 coding DNA: TGTGCCAGCAGTCCGGGACTAGCCACAGATACGCAGTATTTT. It translates to CASSPGLATDTQYF. V gene TRBV28 combines with J gene TRBJ2-3; the match to TRBD2 covers 9 bases. V shed 5 bases and J 2 bases; nucleotides not matched to a gene: 2. The CDR3 covers 14 residues. Per the germline V gene, CDR1 is MDHEN and CDR2 is SYDVKM. Full variable domain (outside the CDR3, taken from reference TRBV28 and TRBJ2-3): DVKVTQSSRYLVKRTGEKVFLECVQDMDHENMFWYRQDPGLGLRLIYFSYDVKMKEKGDIPEGYSVSREKKERFSLILESASTNQTSMYLCASSPGLATDTQYFGPGTRLTVL.

The DNA for the CDR3 is TGCGCCAGCAGCTTGCAGGGGGCCTTACCGAACACTGAAGCTTTCTTT. This codes for CASSLQGALPNTEAFF. The chain recombines TRBV5-1 with TRBJ1-1, with 8 bases identical to TRBD1. Per germline, CDR1 SGHRS and CDR2 YFSETQ. CDR3 length: 16 amino acids. V shed 1 base and J 1 base; nucleotides not matched to a gene: 6. Looking up the rest from reference TRBV5-1 and TRBJ1-1 gives the full variable domain: KAGVTQTPRYLIKTRGQQVTLSCSPISGHRSVSWYQQTPGQGLQFLFEYFSETQRNKGNFPGRFSGRQFSNSRSEMNVSTLELGDSALYLCASSLQGALPNTEAFFGQGTRLTVV.

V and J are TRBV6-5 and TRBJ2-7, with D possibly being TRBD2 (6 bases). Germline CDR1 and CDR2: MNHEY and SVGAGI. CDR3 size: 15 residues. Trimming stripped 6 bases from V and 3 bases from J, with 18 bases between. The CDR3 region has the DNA TGTGCCAGCAGGTTGGGAGGTGGGGGAAACTACGAGCAGTACTTC. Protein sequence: CASRLGGGGNYEQYF.

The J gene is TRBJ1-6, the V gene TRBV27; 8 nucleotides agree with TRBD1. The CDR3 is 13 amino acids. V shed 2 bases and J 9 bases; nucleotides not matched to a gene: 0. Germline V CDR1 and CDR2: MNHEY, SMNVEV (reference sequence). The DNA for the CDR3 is TGTGCCAGCAGTTTAGGACAGGGTTCACCCCTCCACTTT. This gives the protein CASSLGQGSPLHF.

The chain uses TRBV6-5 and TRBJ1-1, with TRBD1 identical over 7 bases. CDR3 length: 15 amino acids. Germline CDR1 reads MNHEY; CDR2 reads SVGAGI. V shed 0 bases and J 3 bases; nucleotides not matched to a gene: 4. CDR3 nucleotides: TGTGCCAGCAGTTACTCGGCCAGGGGGGACACTGAAGCTTTCTTT. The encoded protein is CASSYSARGDTEAFF.

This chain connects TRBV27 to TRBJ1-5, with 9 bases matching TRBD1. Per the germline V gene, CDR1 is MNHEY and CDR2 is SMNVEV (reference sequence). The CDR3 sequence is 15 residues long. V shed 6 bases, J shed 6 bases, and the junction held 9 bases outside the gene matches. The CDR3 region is CASSEGQGSFQPQHF. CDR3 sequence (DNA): TGTGCCAGCAGCGAAGGACAGGGGAGTTTTCAGCCCCAGCATTTT.

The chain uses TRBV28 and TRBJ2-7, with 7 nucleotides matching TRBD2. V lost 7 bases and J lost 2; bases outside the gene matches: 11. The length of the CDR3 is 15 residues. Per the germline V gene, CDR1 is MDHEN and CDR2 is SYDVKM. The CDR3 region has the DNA TGTGCCAGCACTCGCGGGGGACCTTCAACCTACGAGCAGTACTTC. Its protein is CASTRGGPSTYEQYF. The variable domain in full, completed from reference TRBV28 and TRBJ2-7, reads DVKVTQSSRYLVKRTGEKVFLECVQDMDHENMFWYRQDPGLGLRLIYFSYDVKMKEKGDIPEGYSVSREKKERFSLILESASTNQTSMYLCASTRGGPSTYEQYFGPGTRLTVT.

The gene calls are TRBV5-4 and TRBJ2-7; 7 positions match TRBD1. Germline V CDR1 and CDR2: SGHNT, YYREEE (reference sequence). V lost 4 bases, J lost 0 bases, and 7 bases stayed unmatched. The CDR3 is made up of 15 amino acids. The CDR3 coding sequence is TGTGCCAGCAGCGCCCCGACAGGGAGCTCCTACGAGCAGTACTTC. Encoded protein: CASSAPTGSSYEQYF.

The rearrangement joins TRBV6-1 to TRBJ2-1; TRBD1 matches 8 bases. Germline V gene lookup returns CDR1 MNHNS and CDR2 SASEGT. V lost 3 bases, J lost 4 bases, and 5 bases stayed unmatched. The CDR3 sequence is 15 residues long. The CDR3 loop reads CASSDWDRPYNEQFF. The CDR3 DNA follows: TGTGCCAGCAGTGATTGGGACAGGCCTTACAATGAGCAGTTCTTC.

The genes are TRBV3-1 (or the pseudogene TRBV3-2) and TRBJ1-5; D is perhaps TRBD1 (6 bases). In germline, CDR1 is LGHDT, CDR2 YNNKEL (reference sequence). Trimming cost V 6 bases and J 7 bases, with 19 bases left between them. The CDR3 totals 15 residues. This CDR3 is CASSHSTGSGQPQHF. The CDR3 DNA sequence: TGTGCCAGCAGTCATTCGACAGGATCGGGACAGCCCCAGCATTTT.

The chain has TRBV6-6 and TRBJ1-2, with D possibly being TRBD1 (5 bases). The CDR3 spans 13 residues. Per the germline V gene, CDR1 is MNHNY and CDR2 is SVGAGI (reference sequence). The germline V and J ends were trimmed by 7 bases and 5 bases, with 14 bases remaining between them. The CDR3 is CASNMGGAYGYTF. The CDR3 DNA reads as TGTGCCAGCAACATGGGGGGAGCTTATGGCTACACCTTC.

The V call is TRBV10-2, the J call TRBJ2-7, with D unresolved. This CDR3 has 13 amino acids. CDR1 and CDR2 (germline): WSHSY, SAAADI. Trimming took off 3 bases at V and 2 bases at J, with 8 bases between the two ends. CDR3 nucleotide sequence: TGCGCCAGCAGTGATACAGAAACCTACGAGCAGTACTTC. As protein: CASSDTETYEQYF.

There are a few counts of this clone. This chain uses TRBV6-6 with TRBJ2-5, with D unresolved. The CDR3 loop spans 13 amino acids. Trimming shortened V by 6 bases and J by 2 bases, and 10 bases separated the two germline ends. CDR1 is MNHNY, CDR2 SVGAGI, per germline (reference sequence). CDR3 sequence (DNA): TGTGCCAGCAGGCAGGCCTTACAAGAGACCCAGTACTTC. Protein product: CASRQALQETQYF.

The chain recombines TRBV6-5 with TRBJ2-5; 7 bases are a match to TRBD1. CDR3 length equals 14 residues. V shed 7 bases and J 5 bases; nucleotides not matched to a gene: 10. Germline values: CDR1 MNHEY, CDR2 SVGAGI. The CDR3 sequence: CASNKQGPLETQYF. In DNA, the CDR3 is TGTGCCAGCAATAAACAGGGGCCGTTGGAGACCCAGTACTTC.

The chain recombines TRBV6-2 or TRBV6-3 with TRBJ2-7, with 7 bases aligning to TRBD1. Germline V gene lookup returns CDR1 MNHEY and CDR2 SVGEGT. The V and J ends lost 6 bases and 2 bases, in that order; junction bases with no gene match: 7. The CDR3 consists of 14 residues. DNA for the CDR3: TGTGCCAGCAGCCCGGGACAGACAACCTACGAGCAGTACTTC. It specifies CASSPGQTTYEQYF.

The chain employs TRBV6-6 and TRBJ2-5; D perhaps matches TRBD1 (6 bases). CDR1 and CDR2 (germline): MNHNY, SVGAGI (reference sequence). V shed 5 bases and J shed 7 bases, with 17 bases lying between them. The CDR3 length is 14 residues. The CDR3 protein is CASSQYDRSGTQYF. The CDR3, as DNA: TGTGCCAGCAGTCAATATGACAGGTCAGGGACCCAGTACTTC.

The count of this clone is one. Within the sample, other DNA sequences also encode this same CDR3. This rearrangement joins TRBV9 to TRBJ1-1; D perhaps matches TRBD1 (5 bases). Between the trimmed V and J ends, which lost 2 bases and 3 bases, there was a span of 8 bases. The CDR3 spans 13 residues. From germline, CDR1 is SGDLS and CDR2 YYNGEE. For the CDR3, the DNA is TGTGCCAGCAGCGTCGGGGGATACACTGAAGCTTTCTTT. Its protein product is CASSVGGYTEAFF.

CDR3 bases: TGTGCCAGCAGTTTCGCTAGCGGGGGGGCCTTTTCCTACAATGAGCAGTTCTTC. Protein product: CASSFASGGAFSYNEQFF. The chain carries TRBV6-2 or TRBV6-3 and TRBJ2-1; 12 bases match TRBD2. Looked up from germline, CDR1 is MNHEY and CDR2 is SVGEGT. There are 18 residues in the CDR3. V was clipped by 4 bases and J by 1 base; unmatched bases: 8.

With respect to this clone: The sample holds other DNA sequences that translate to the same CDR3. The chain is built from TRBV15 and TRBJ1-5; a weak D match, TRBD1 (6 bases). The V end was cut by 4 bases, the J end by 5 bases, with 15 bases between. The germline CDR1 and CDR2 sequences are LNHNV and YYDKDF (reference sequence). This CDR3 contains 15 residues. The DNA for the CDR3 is TGTGCCACCAGCATAGAGGTAGGGGGTTATCAGCCCCAGCATTTT. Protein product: CATSIEVGGYQPQHF.

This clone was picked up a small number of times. The CDR3 sequence is CASSSNRGLNQPQHF. The CDR3 DNA sequence: TGTGCCAGCAGTTCAAACAGGGGACTCAATCAGCCCCAGCATTTT. The chain joins TRBV28 to TRBJ1-5, with TRBD1 matching over 7 bases. The ends lost 4 bases at V and 3 bases at J; junction bases unmatched: 6. This CDR3 has 15 residues. Germline V lookup: CDR1 MDHEN, CDR2 SYDVKM. Based on the CDR3 plus reference TRBV28 and TRBJ1-5, the full variable domain is DVKVTQSSRYLVKRTGEKVFLECVQDMDHENMFWYRQDPGLGLRLIYFSYDVKMKEKGDIPEGYSVSREKKERFSLILESASTNQTSMYLCASSSNRGLNQPQHFGDGTRLSIL.

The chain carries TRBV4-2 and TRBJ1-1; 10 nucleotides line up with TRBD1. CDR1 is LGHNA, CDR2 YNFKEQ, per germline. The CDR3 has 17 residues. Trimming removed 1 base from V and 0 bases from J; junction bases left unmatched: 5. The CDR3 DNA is TGTGCCAGCAGCCAAGCCATGACAGGGGGCATGAACACTGAAGCTTTCTTT. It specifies CASSQAMTGGMNTEAFF.

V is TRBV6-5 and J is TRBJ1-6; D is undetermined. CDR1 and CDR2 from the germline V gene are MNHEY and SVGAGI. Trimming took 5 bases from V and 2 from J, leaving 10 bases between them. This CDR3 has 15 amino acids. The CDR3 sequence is CASSPDTAYNSPLHF. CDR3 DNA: TGTGCCAGCAGTCCTGACACGGCCTATAATTCACCCCTCCACTTT.

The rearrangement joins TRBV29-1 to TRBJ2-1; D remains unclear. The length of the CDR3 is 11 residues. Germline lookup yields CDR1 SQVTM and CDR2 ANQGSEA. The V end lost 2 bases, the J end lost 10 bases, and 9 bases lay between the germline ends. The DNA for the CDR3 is TGCAGCGTTGAAATTCGCGCGGAGCAGTTCTTC. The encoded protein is CSVEIRAEQFF.

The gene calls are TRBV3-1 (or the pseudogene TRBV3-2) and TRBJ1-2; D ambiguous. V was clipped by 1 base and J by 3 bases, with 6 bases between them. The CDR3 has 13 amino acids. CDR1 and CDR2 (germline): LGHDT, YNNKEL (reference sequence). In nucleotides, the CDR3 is TGTGCCAGCAGCCAAGGTAGCGACTATGGCTACACCTTC. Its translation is CASSQGSDYGYTF.

The CDR3 loop is CASNQGNTIYF. The CDR3 region has the DNA TGCGCCAGCAATCAAGGAAACACCATATATTTT. The chain employs TRBV5-1 and TRBJ1-3; D is ambiguous. In germline, CDR1 is SGHRS, CDR2 YFSETQ. The CDR3 contains 11 residues. The V and J ends lost 6 bases and 4 bases respectively, with 5 bases between them.